The 10 T cell receptor beta chains presented below share a single source sample, sequenced in a study of lymphopenia after photon versus proton radiotherapy. Clones were sequenced by immunoSEQ multiplex PCR, and TCRdb holds only the in-frame ones, with some missing. The table includes roughly 53,000 clones, around 83% detected once. Sequenced material: peripheral blood, taken from a patient treated with photon-based radiotherapy. The receptors derive from a man aged 50 to 60 with gastric cancer.

The V and J genes are TRBV29-1 and TRBJ1-1, with D perhaps matching TRBD1 (6 bases). This CDR3 spans 15 amino acids. Germline CDR1 is SQVTM and CDR2 is ANQGSEA. Deletions cut 1 base from V and 0 bases from J, with 12 bases between. CDR3 protein: CSVEGVGGMNTEAFF. CDR3 sequence (DNA): TGCAGCGTTGAAGGGGTAGGGGGGATGAACACTGAAGCTTTCTTT.

The chain uses TRBV7-2 and TRBJ2-5; either TRBD1 or TRBD2 may fit D (5 bases each). The CDR3 extends over 14 amino acids. Trimming removed 0 bases from V and 5 bases from J, with 10 bases in between. CDR1 and CDR2 (germline): SGHTA, FQGNSA. CDR3 DNA sequence: TGTGCCAGCAGCTTAGCAGGGACGGGGGAGACCCAGTACTTC. Translated, it gives CASSLAGTGETQYF.

The rearrangement joins TRBV5-6 to TRBJ2-1, with TRBD1 as a possible D gene (6 bases). Germline CDR1 is SGHDT and CDR2 is YYEEEE. V was trimmed by 3 bases and J by 0 bases, leaving 10 bases between them. The CDR3 spans 15 residues. This CDR3 is CASSYRDTSYNEQFF. CDR3 bases: TGTGCCAGCAGCTACCGGGACACCTCCTACAATGAGCAGTTCTTC.

The chain employs TRBV19 and TRBJ2-7; D is possibly TRBD1 (6 bases). Germline-derived CDR1 and CDR2 are LNHDA and SQIVND (reference sequence). V dropped 6 bases and J dropped 2 bases, with 11 bases sitting between them. CDR3 length: 13 residues. CDR3 nucleotides: TGTGCCAGTAGCCCAGGGGTCGCCTACGAGCAGTACTTC. This codes for CASSPGVAYEQYF. The whole variable domain, remainder taken from reference TRBV19 and TRBJ2-7, is DGGITQSPKYLFRKEGQNVTLSCEQNLNHDAMYWYRQDPGQGLRLIYYSQIVNDFQKGDIAEGYSVSREKKESFPLTVTSAQKNPTAFYLCASSPGVAYEQYFGPGTRLTVT.

The gene calls are TRBV11-3 and TRBJ2-1; D is perhaps TRBD2 (5 bases). V dropped 1 base and J dropped 2 bases, with 12 bases sitting between them. Germline CDR1 SGHNT, CDR2 YENEEA. CDR3 length: 16 amino acids. The CDR3 DNA follows: TGTGCCAGCAGCTTAGCTTCCAGCGGAACCTACAATGAGCAGTTCTTC. This encodes CASSLASSGTYNEQFF.

This clone appeared once. The chain combines TRBV4-3 with TRBJ1-5; D is uncertain. Germline CDR1 LGHNA, CDR2 YSLEER. The CDR3 consists of 13 residues. V shed 0 bases and J shed 9 bases, with 9 bases lying between them. CDR3 region: CASSQDRVRPQHF. The DNA for the CDR3 is TGCGCCAGCAGCCAAGATAGGGTTCGGCCCCAGCATTTT.

The gene calls are TRBV9 and TRBJ2-1, with 7 nucleotides matching TRBD1. In germline, CDR1 is SGDLS, CDR2 YYNGEE. The ends lost 4 bases at V and 0 bases at J; junction bases unmatched: 7. This CDR3 comprises 16 residues. CDR3: CASSTQTGRSYNEQFF. DNA of the CDR3: TGTGCCAGCAGCACCCAGACAGGGCGCTCCTACAATGAGCAGTTCTTC.

This clone was counted a few times. This sequence joins TRBV7-8 and TRBJ2-7; no clear D gene. The CDR3 extends over 12 amino acids. Germline loops: CDR1 SGHVS, CDR2 FQNEAQ. Between the trimmed V and J ends, which lost 5 bases and 3 bases, there was a span of 8 bases. CDR3 nucleotides: TGTGCCAGCAGCCTCAACGACTACGAGCAGTACTTC. This encodes CASSLNDYEQYF. Complete variable domain (other parts from reference TRBV7-8 and TRBJ2-7): GAGVSQSPRYKVAKRGQDVALRCDPISGHVSLFWYQQALGQGPEFLTYFQNEAQLDKSGLPSDRFFAERPEGSVSTLKIQRTQQEDSAVYLCASSLNDYEQYFGPGTRLTVT.

The chain is built from TRBV28 and TRBJ2-2; 7 positions match TRBD1. Trimming cost V 6 bases and J 6 bases; bases outside gene matches: 4. The CDR3 is 13 amino acids. From germline, CDR1 is MDHEN and CDR2 SYDVKM. CDR3 sequence (DNA): TGTGCCAGCAGCACAGGGGTTCCCGGGGAGCTGTTTTTT. Its protein product is CASSTGVPGELFF.

A single count supports this clone. V is TRBV21-1 and J is TRBJ1-4. TRBV21-1 is a pseudogene. The CDR3 covers 15 residues. In DNA, the CDR3 is TGTGCCAGCACAAGGGGTTACGAAGGAGGTGAAAAACTGTTTTTT. As protein: CASTRGYEGGEKLFF.